One and the same sample provided the 21 T cell receptor beta chains below, sequenced in a study of blood T cell repertoires in COVID-19. The protocol was immunoSEQ multiplex PCR, while the TCRdb copy is restricted to in-frame clones and leaves out a portion. The data contain about 120,000 clones, approximately 86% of them singletons. Sample: peripheral blood. These receptors originate from a woman between 45 and 65 years old with active or convalescent COVID-19.

The chain employs TRBV2 and TRBJ2-2; 7 positions match TRBD2. J lost 3 bases, V lost 11 bases, and 9 bases had no gene match. This CDR3 has 14 residues. Per the germline V gene, CDR1 is SNHLY and CDR2 is FYNNEI. As DNA, the CDR3 is TGTGCCGGACGGGGGGAGGTTGACACCGGGGAGCTGTTTTTT. This translates into CAGRGEVDTGELFF.

The rearrangement joins TRBV19 to TRBJ2-3; D is uncertain. Per the germline V gene, CDR1 is LNHDA and CDR2 is SQIVND (reference sequence). The CDR3 sequence is 15 residues long. With 1 base removed from V and 0 bases from J, the gap between germline ends came to 8 bases. The CDR3: CASSIGDSSTDTQYF. In nucleotides, the CDR3 is TGTGCCAGTAGTATAGGAGATTCTAGCACAGATACGCAGTATTTT.

This clone appeared a single time. The gene calls are TRBV10-3 and TRBJ2-5; D is ambiguous. The CDR3 spans 17 residues. Germline-derived CDR1 and CDR2 are ENHRY and SYGVKD. With 4 bases removed from V and 0 bases from J, the gap between germline ends came to 18 bases. This chain's CDR3 is CAISVSPPGTDQETQYF. CDR3 coding DNA: TGTGCCATCAGTGTATCCCCCCCCGGTACAGACCAAGAGACCCAGTACTTC.

The V gene is TRBV2, the J gene TRBJ2-3, with unresolved D. Trimming cost V 6 bases and J 2 bases, with 6 bases left between them. This CDR3 has 12 amino acids. The germline V gene encodes CDR1 SNHLY and CDR2 FYNNEI. CDR3 coding DNA: TGTGCCAGCAGCCGAGACACAGATACGCAGTATTTT. Translated, it gives CASSRDTDTQYF.

V usage is TRBV7-2 and J usage is TRBJ2-7; unclear D gene. This CDR3 comprises 15 residues. Germline V gene lookup returns CDR1 SGHTA and CDR2 FQGNSA. Trimming removed 5 bases from V and 0 bases from J, with 14 bases in between. CDR3 coding DNA: TGTGCCAGCAGCCCCACAGAAGCTGTCTCCTACGAGCAGTACTTC. Translated, it gives CASSPTEAVSYEQYF.

This clone was found once. J is TRBJ2-7 and V is TRBV6-5; TRBD1 aligns across 8 bases. The junction had 7 bases not matched to a gene; V was cut back by 6 bases and J by 3 bases. CDR3 size: 14 residues. CDR1 is MNHEY and CDR2 is SVGAGI in the germline V gene. The CDR3 loop reads CASRGGQGVYEQYF. DNA of the CDR3: TGTGCCAGCAGAGGAGGACAGGGAGTCTACGAGCAGTACTTC.

This chain uses TRBV29-1 with TRBJ2-7; 7 bases are a match to TRBD1. V dropped 6 bases and J dropped 2; count of bases not matched to a gene: 10. Germline assignment: CDR1 SQVTM and CDR2 ANQGSEA. The length of the CDR3 is 14 residues. CDR3 nucleotide sequence: TGCAGCGTGAATTTTGAGGGGGCGGCCTACGAGCAGTACTTC. This sequence encodes CSVNFEGAAYEQYF.

The V gene is TRBV28, the J gene TRBJ1-4, with TRBD1 matching over 8 bases. The CDR3 contains 13 residues. Germline CDR1 reads MDHEN; CDR2 reads SYDVKM. V trimming: 5 bases; J trimming: 7 bases; junction bases outside the gene matches: 3. DNA of the CDR3: TGTGCCAGCAGTGGGACAGGACCTGAAAAACTGTTTTTT. It translates to CASSGTGPEKLFF.

The V gene is TRBV28, the J gene TRBJ2-3; possible D gene TRBD1, 6 bases. CDR1 MDHEN and CDR2 SYDVKM come from the germline V gene. Trimming removed 10 bases from V and 1 base from J, with 15 bases in between. The CDR3 runs 14 residues. The CDR3 nucleotides are TGTGCCACCGGGGAGTCAGGGGGCACAGATACGCAGTATTTT. Its translation is CATGESGGTDTQYF.

The CDR3 DNA reads TGTGCCAGCAGTTACGCAGGGGACTATAATTCACCCCTCCACTTT. Translating it yields CASSYAGDYNSPLHF. The J gene is TRBJ1-6, the V gene TRBV6-5, with D possibly being TRBD1 (6 bases). The CDR3 runs 15 residues. The germline V gene has CDR1 MNHEY and CDR2 SVGAGI. The germline V and J ends were trimmed by 2 bases and 3 bases, with 8 bases remaining between them.

The J gene is TRBJ2-2, the V gene TRBV5-8; maybe TRBD2 (6 bases). CDR3 length: 16 amino acids. Germline CDR1 SGHTS, CDR2 YDEGEE. V dropped 2 bases and J dropped 0 bases, with 11 bases sitting between them. CDR3 in amino acids: CASSFSSGANTGELFF. The CDR3 bases are TGTGCCAGCAGCTTTAGCTCGGGGGCGAACACCGGGGAGCTGTTTTTT.

This clone was seen just once. The rearrangement uses TRBV5-1 and TRBJ2-5, with D hard to call. CDR1 and CDR2 (germline): SGHRS, YFSETQ. Trimming took 1 base from V and 5 from J, leaving 9 bases between them. This CDR3 region has 13 residues. The CDR3 sequence is CASSLMGLETQYF. The CDR3, as DNA: TGCGCCAGCAGCTTGATGGGCTTGGAGACCCAGTACTTC.

Only one count was recorded for this clone. The genes are TRBV6-6 and TRBJ2-1; 8 bases match TRBD2. The CDR3 runs to 13 residues. Trimming removed 4 bases from V and 5 bases from J; junction bases left unmatched: 1. The V gene's germline CDR1 is MNHNY and CDR2 SVGAGI (reference sequence). The CDR3 DNA is TGTGCCAGCAGTTCGCGGGGGGACAATGAGCAGTTCTTC. As protein: CASSSRGDNEQFF.

The genes are TRBV11-3 and TRBJ1-3, with D unclear. The germline gives CDR1 SGHNT, CDR2 YENEEA. Trimming removed 8 bases at V and 0 bases at J, with 11 bases between. This CDR3 spans 14 amino acids. CDR3 DNA: TGTGCCAGCTCGACGGGGAACTCTGGAAACACCATATATTTT. This encodes CASSTGNSGNTIYF.

This chain links TRBV19 with TRBJ1-5; D ambiguous. CDR3 length: 14 residues. Germline-derived CDR1 and CDR2 are LNHDA and SQIVND (reference sequence). Trimming took 1 base from V and 4 from J, leaving 8 bases between them. The CDR3 DNA is TGTGCCAGTAGTATAGGGCTAGCAAATCAGCCCCAGCATTTT. This sequence encodes CASSIGLANQPQHF.

This clone was seen once. The chain uses TRBV20-1 and TRBJ2-5, with 9 bases matching TRBD2. Per the germline V gene, CDR1 is DFQATT and CDR2 is SNEGSKA (reference sequence). The CDR3 sequence is 16 residues long. The V gene end was trimmed by 3 bases and the J gene end by 2 bases; junction bases not matched to a gene: 10. Here the CDR3 DNA reads TGCAGTGCTAGTTCGCGGGAGGGATTAATACAAGAGACCCAGTACTTC. This encodes CSASSREGLIQETQYF.

The rearrangement links TRBV28 to TRBJ2-7, with 8 bases aligning to TRBD2. CDR1 MDHEN and CDR2 SYDVKM come from the germline V gene. This CDR3 is 15 amino acids long. J gave up 4 bases and V 6 bases, and 11 bases lay outside the gene matches. As DNA, the CDR3 is TGTGCCAGCAGCATAGCGGGGAGGGCCTGGTACGAGCAGTACTTC. It specifies CASSIAGRAWYEQYF. The full variable domain, with the rest looked up from reference TRBV28 and TRBJ2-7, is DVKVTQSSRYLVKRTGEKVFLECVQDMDHENMFWYRQDPGLGLRLIYFSYDVKMKEKGDIPEGYSVSREKKERFSLILESASTNQTSMYLCASSIAGRAWYEQYFGPGTRLTVT.

The chain combines TRBV7-6 with TRBJ2-1; D may be TRBD2 (6 bases). Trimming took 2 bases from V and 7 from J, leaving 21 bases between them. CDR3 size: 17 residues. The germline V gene encodes CDR1 SGHVS and CDR2 FNYEAQ. The chain's CDR3 is CASSLSTPFIGSNEQFF. In DNA, the CDR3 is TGTGCCAGCAGCTTATCCACCCCGTTTATCGGGAGTAATGAGCAGTTCTTC. Filled out from reference TRBV7-6 and TRBJ2-1, the complete variable domain reads GAGVSQSPRYKVTKRGQDVALRCDPISGHVSLYWYRQALGQGPEFLTYFNYEAQQDKSGLPNDRFSAERPEGSISTLTIQRTEQRDSAMYRCASSLSTPFIGSNEQFFGPGTRLTVL.

This chain joins TRBV29-1 and TRBJ1-4; D uncertain. Germline CDR1 SQVTM, CDR2 ANQGSEA. This CDR3 region has 15 residues. Trimming pared 4 bases from V and 1 base from J, leaving 13 bases between. CDR3 in DNA: TGCAGCGTTGCGTTAGGGAGTCTAACTAATGAAAAACTGTTTTTT. Translation gives CSVALGSLTNEKLFF. Combining the CDR3 with reference TRBV29-1 and TRBJ1-4 gives the whole variable domain SAVISQKPSRDICQRGTSLTIQCQVDSQVTMMFWYRQQPGQSLTLIATANQGSEATYESGFVIDKFPISRPNLTFSTLTVSNMSPEDSSIYLCSVALGSLTNEKLFFGSGTQLSVL.

The V and J genes are TRBV3-1 (or the pseudogene TRBV3-2) and TRBJ2-7; TRBD1 is a possible D gene (5 bases). This CDR3 spans 15 amino acids. V gave up 4 bases and J gave up 5 bases, with 18 bases separating them. Germline CDR1 LGHDT, CDR2 YNNKEL (reference sequence). The CDR3 DNA is TGTGCCAGCAGCCCAAAACCGGGCAGGGCCCACGAGCAGTACTTC. Protein product: CASSPKPGRAHEQYF.

On this clone: Other DNA sequences in this specimen translate into the identical CDR3. This rearrangement joins TRBV5-4 to TRBJ1-4, with 9 bases aligning to TRBD1. Germline V CDR1 and CDR2: SGHNT, YYREEE (reference sequence). V gave up 4 bases and J gave up 4 bases; unmatched junction bases: 5. CDR3 size: 15 residues. CDR3 in DNA: TGTGCCAGCAGCCTGGGGGGACAGGGTAATGAAAAACTGTTTTTT. Translated, it gives CASSLGGQGNEKLFF.